This T cell receptor (beta chain) was documented in a study of a mutant IDH1 vaccine in newly diagnosed glioma. Overall study: Vaccination was launched 4-6 weeks after radiotherapy alone, or with temozolomide cycles. Prior therapy was radiotherapy, temozolomide, or both; most received both. Sex distribution of treated patients was approximately 60% male and about 38% female; mean age was around 40 years. The study's findings and limits: The occurrence of vaccine-induced immune responses was seen in 90% to 95% of patients.

Time point of the sample: week 35, safety follow-up. In the vaccine, a single dose held 300 ug of the mutant IDH1 20-mer peptide, along with topical imiquimod. Only in-frame clones appear in the TCRdb table, and some are missing; sequencing was by immunoSEQ multiplex PCR. This table holds tens of thousands of clones, approximately 82% found once. About this clone: Its cognate antigen is unknown.

Sequenced material: PBMCs, taken from a glioma patient whose treatment included an IDH1 peptide vaccine. The sequence came from a woman aged 18-30 years with glioma.

CDR3 sequence reads: CASSLGVSQPQHF. Written as DNA, the CDR3 is TGCGCCAGCAGCTTGGGTGTGAGCCAGCCCCAGCATTTT. This chain connects TRBV5-1 to TRBJ1-5; D call uncertain. V lost 0 bases, J lost 7 bases, and 8 bases lay in between. This CDR3 region has 13 residues. Germline loops: CDR1 SGHRS, CDR2 YFSETQ.